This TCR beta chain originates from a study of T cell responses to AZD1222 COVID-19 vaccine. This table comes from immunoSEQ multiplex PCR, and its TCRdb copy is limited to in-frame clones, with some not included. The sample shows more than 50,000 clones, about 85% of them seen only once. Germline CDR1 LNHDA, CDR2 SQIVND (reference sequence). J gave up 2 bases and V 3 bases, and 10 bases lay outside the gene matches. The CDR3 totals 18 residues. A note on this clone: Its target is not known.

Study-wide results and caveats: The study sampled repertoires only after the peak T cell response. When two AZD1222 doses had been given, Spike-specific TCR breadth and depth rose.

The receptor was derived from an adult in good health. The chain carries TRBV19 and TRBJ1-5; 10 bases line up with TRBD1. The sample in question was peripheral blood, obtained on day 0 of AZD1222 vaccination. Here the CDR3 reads CASSIWSTGTGGNQPQHF. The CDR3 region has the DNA TGTGCCAGTAGTATTTGGTCGACCGGGACAGGGGGCAATCAGCCCCAGCATTTT.